In this sample, the clone carrying this T cell receptor beta chain turned up many times. The entry originates in a study of molecular identifiers for immune sequencing clone quantification. Each CDR3 protein is one row after TCRdb ran MiXCR on the PCR reads. The repertoire consists of approximately 670,000 distinct CDR3 sequences, with about 20% occurring once and the leading ten covering around 0.86%. The sample taken for sequencing was naive CD8+ T cells from blood, with Jurkat cell RNA spiked in. Subset of the sample: FACS-sorted CD8+CD4-CCR7+CD45RA+ naive T cells. The source is a human donor in good health. Some libraries in this study had Jurkat cell RNA spiked in.

The CDR3 sequence is CAWSTVGVTEGYTF. The CDR3 DNA sequence: TGTGCCTGGAGTACCGTTGGGGTAACTGAAGGCTACACCTTC. V and J are TRBV30 and TRBJ1-2; D is uncertain. The V and J ends lost 2 bases and 8 bases respectively, with 18 bases between them. This CDR3 comprises 14 residues. Germline V gene data show CDR1 as GTSNPN and CDR2 as SVGIG (reference sequence).